This TCR beta chain is drawn from a study of PD-1 blockade in classical Hodgkin lymphoma. With respect to this clone: Its cognate antigen is unknown.

CDR3 size: 15 residues. Study results and caveats: CD4+ TCR diversity climbed significantly by C4D1, unlike CD8+ TCR diversity. It was reported that newly diagnosed patients had less baseline TCR diversity than healthy donors. Complete responders' baseline diversity resembled that of newly diagnosed patients.

Clones were read by immunoSEQ multiplex PCR, and TCRdb kept only the in-frame ones, dropping some. Of more than 8,000 clones detected, around 88% appear once; the ten largest clones hold less than 40%. The time point: cycle 4 day 1 (C4D1), after 5 to 7 weeks of nivolumab. Relapse was seen in all patients after autologous stem cell transplantation, and brentuximab vedotin exposure was variable. Reported best responses ranged across complete response, partial response or progressive disease. The specimen comprised peripheral blood mononuclear cells (PBMCs), sampled before the fourth cycle of nivolumab. The clonotype was recovered from a human donor with classical Hodgkin lymphoma. The genes are TRBV21-1 and TRBJ2-1; TRBD1, the table's D call, lacks a check against the DNA. TRBV21-1 is given as a pseudogene. The CDR3 bases are TGTGCCAGCAGCCAAAACAGGGGGTCCTACAATGAGCAGTTCTTC. Translation: CASSQNRGSYNEQFF.